This entry lists 25 T cell receptor beta chains sequenced from one sample in a study of T cell repertoires in cytomegalovirus infection. One entry per CDR3 protein, called by TCRdb with MiXCR from the reads. In the table there are about 180,000 distinct CDR3 sequences, approximately 15% of which are singletons. Sequenced material: PBMCs. These receptors were obtained from a human donor in good health (CMV status not recorded). Some clones in this sample may be carry-over from other donors' samples.

This clonotype was counted ten times or more. V and J are TRBV7-9 and TRBJ2-6; 8 nucleotides line up with TRBD1. This CDR3 spans 18 amino acids. Germline assignment: CDR1 SEHNR and CDR2 FQNEAQ (reference sequence). The junction had 8 bases not matched to a gene; V was cut back by 4 bases and J by 0 bases. The CDR3 protein is CASSYGTGVNSGANVLTF. In nucleotides, the CDR3 is TGTGCCAGCAGCTACGGGACAGGCGTTAACTCTGGGGCCAACGTCCTGACTTTC.

V and J are TRBV6-5 and TRBJ1-1; D is undetermined. There are 11 residues in the CDR3. V lost 7 bases, J lost 1 base, and 4 bases lay in between. The germline V gene encodes CDR1 MNHEY and CDR2 SVGAGI. The chain's CDR3 is CASTKNTEAFF. CDR3 DNA sequence: TGTGCCAGCACCAAGAACACTGAAGCTTTCTTT.

The V and J genes are TRBV2 and TRBJ2-1; 9 positions agree with TRBD1. V lost 10 bases and J lost 9; bases outside the gene matches: 4. This CDR3 contains 11 residues. Germline assignment: CDR1 SNHLY and CDR2 FYNNEI. CDR3 nucleotide sequence: TGTGCCACCACAGGGGGCGGTGAGCAGTTCTTC. It encodes CATTGGGEQFF.

CDR3 sequence: CSVIGTGGTEAFF. The DNA for the CDR3 is TGCAGCGTAATTGGGACAGGAGGTACTGAAGCTTTCTTT. The J gene is TRBJ1-1, the V gene TRBV29-1; TRBD1 aligns across 8 bases. J was trimmed by 5 bases and V by 6 bases; bases with no gene match: 8. Germline lookup yields CDR1 SQVTM and CDR2 ANQGSEA. The CDR3 spans 13 residues.

In its sample, this clonotype was seen many times. The chain recombines TRBV7-2 with TRBJ2-5; TRBD1 agrees at 9 bases. The length of the CDR3 is 15 residues. CDR1 SGHTA and CDR2 FQGNSA come from the germline V gene. V trimming: 6 bases; J trimming: 6 bases; junction bases outside the gene matches: 11. The DNA for the CDR3 is TGTGCCAGCAGTACGGGCGGGACAGGGATTCAGACCCAGTACTTC. Amino acid sequence: CASSTGGTGIQTQYF.

This clonotype was picked up many times. CDR3 sequence reads: CASSLGAQGHWPQHF. CDR3 DNA sequence: TGTGCCAGCAGCTTAGGGGCACAGGGGCATTGGCCCCAGCATTTT. The rearrangement uses TRBV7-9 and TRBJ1-5; 7 bases agree with TRBD1. The CDR3 totals 15 residues. The germline V gene encodes CDR1 SEHNR and CDR2 FQNEAQ (reference sequence). Germline trimming cut 1 base from V and 9 bases from J; bases unmatched to any gene: 9. The full variable domain, in which reference TRBV7-9 and TRBJ1-5 provide the parts outside the CDR3, is DTGVSQNPRHKITKRGQNVTFRCDPISEHNRLYWYRQTLGQGPEFLTYFQNEAQLEKSRLLSDRFSAERPKGSFSTLEIQRTEQGDSAMYLCASSLGAQGHWPQHFGDGTRLSIL.

The rearrangement links TRBV6-5 to TRBJ2-7; 7 bases map to TRBD1. V shed 0 bases and J 4 bases; nucleotides not matched to a gene: 6. This CDR3 has 15 residues. Germline CDR1 is MNHEY and CDR2 is SVGAGI. CDR3: CASSYSRDRGYEQYF. In DNA form, the CDR3 reads TGTGCCAGCAGTTACTCCCGGGACAGAGGATACGAGCAGTACTTC.

This clonotype appeared many times. The V and J genes are TRBV7-2 and TRBJ1-6; D gene ambiguous. This CDR3 has 13 residues. V was pared by 1 base and J by 8 bases, with 6 bases between. In germline, CDR1 is SGHTA, CDR2 FQGNSA. The CDR3 DNA reads TGTGCCAGCAGCTTAGATTTCTATTCACCCCTCCACTTT. As protein: CASSLDFYSPLHF.

This clonotype appeared many times. J is TRBJ2-3 and V is TRBV7-2; perhaps TRBD2 as D (5 bases). CDR1 and CDR2 (germline): SGHTA, FQGNSA. Trimming removed 2 bases at V and 4 bases at J, with 10 bases between. This CDR3 contains 14 residues. The CDR3 sequence: CASSLPTDSDTQYF. Here the CDR3 DNA reads TGTGCCAGCAGCTTACCCACGGACTCAGATACGCAGTATTTT.

The table lists this clonotype with many counts. The chain uses TRBV10-3 and TRBJ2-1; 12 nucleotides match TRBD2. Looked up from germline, CDR1 is ENHRY and CDR2 is SYGVKD. V was clipped by 3 bases and J by 6 bases; unmatched bases: 6. The CDR3 has 16 residues. CDR3 nucleotides: TGTGCCATCAGTGAAGGGGCTAGCGGGAGGGCCAATGAGCAGTTCTTC. This gives the protein CAISEGASGRANEQFF.

The sample holds many counts of this clonotype. The chain links TRBV24-1 to TRBJ2-2, with a possible D match to TRBD1 (6 bases). The CDR3 runs 16 residues. V lost 5 bases, J lost 0 bases, and 12 bases lay in between. The germline CDR1 and CDR2 sequences are KGHDR and SFDVKD. Here the CDR3 reads CATSAPQGTNTGELFF. CDR3 DNA: TGTGCCACCAGTGCCCCCCAGGGGACGAACACCGGGGAGCTGTTTTTT.

This clonotype has a count of ten or more. This sequence joins TRBV7-2 and TRBJ2-1, with 12 bases fitting TRBD2. This CDR3 contains 16 residues. The germline V gene has CDR1 SGHTA and CDR2 FQGNSA. V dropped 4 bases and J dropped 2; count of bases not matched to a gene: 3. DNA for the CDR3: TGTGCCAGCAGCTCAGGACTAGCGGGAACCTACAATGAGCAGTTCTTC. As protein: CASSSGLAGTYNEQFF.

The V gene is TRBV12-3 or TRBV12-4, the J gene TRBJ2-7; possibly TRBD2 for D (5 bases). The CDR3 has 15 amino acids. Trimming pared 3 bases from V and 1 base from J, leaving 13 bases between. In DNA, the CDR3 is TGTGCCAGCAGTTTGGAAAGCGGCCGTTCCTACGAGCAGTACTTC. Translation gives CASSLESGRSYEQYF.

This clonotype was picked up many times. The gene calls are TRBV28 and TRBJ1-2, with D hard to call. Trimming removed 4 bases from V and 8 bases from J, with 11 bases in between. Germline values: CDR1 MDHEN, CDR2 SYDVKM. This CDR3 region has 12 residues. As DNA, the CDR3 is TGTGCCAGCAGTTGGTCTCGTTTGGGCTACACCTTC. As protein: CASSWSRLGYTF.

This clonotype was detected ten times or more. The chain has TRBV7-2 and TRBJ2-3; 7 bases are shared with TRBD2. Germline assignment: CDR1 SGHTA and CDR2 FQGNSA. After removal of 6 bases from V and 1 base from J, the junction contained 10 bases not matched to a gene. The CDR3 extends over 16 amino acids. The CDR3 DNA follows: TGTGCCAGCAGACCGAATGGGGGAGGGGGCACAGATACGCAGTATTTT. Its translation is CASRPNGGGGTDTQYF.

The J gene is TRBJ1-3, the V gene TRBV20-1; tentatively, D is TRBD1 (6 bases). The CDR3 has 13 residues. The germline V and J ends were trimmed by 6 bases and 0 bases, with 9 bases remaining between them. The germline V gene has CDR1 DFQATT and CDR2 SNEGSKA (reference sequence). CDR3 bases: TGCAGTGCCGGGGACAACTCTGGAAACACCATATATTTT. Its protein product is CSAGDNSGNTIYF.

The V gene is TRBV20-1, the J gene TRBJ2-3; a weak D match, TRBD1 (6 bases). The CDR3 spans 14 residues. From germline, CDR1 is DFQATT and CDR2 SNEGSKA (reference sequence). Trimming took off 3 bases at V and 4 bases at J, with 14 bases between the two ends. The DNA for the CDR3 is TGCAGTGCTAGCAAGGGGGACGCGTCAGATACGCAGTATTTT. Translated, it gives CSASKGDASDTQYF.

This sequence joins TRBV9 and TRBJ1-6; TRBD1 aligns across 7 bases. The CDR3 is made up of 14 amino acids. Per the germline V gene, CDR1 is SGDLS and CDR2 is YYNGEE. The J segment lost 7 bases and the V segment lost 3 bases, leaving 4 bases of the junction unmatched. This CDR3 reads CASSAGDSNSPLHF. CDR3 nucleotide sequence: TGTGCCAGCAGCGCCGGGGACAGCAATTCACCCCTCCACTTT.

This clonotype occurred a few times. The chain has TRBV7-6 and TRBJ1-3; TRBD1 matches at 7 bases. Germline V gene data show CDR1 as SGHVS and CDR2 as FNYEAQ. This CDR3 region has 13 residues. The ends lost 8 bases at V and 2 bases at J; junction bases unmatched: 3. CDR3 loop: CASYTGAGNTIYF. The CDR3 nucleotides are TGTGCCAGCTATACAGGGGCTGGAAACACCATATATTTT.

The chain carries TRBV5-1 and TRBJ1-1; D call uncertain. Per germline, CDR1 SGHRS and CDR2 YFSETQ. V lost 4 bases to trimming and J lost 4 bases, with 14 bases between them. CDR3 length equals 14 residues. CDR3 in DNA: TGCGCCAGCAGCGAGACGACGGCTTCCACTGAAGCTTTCTTT. It specifies CASSETTASTEAFF.

This clonotype was counted many times. The chain joins TRBV7-3 to TRBJ1-1, with no clear D. V gave up 3 bases and J gave up 5 bases, with 22 bases separating them. The CDR3 runs 17 residues. CDR1 SGHTA and CDR2 FQGTGA come from the germline V gene. The DNA for the CDR3 is TGTGCCAGCAGCTTCAAACCGCATTTTCCCCGCGAGACTGAAGCTTTCTTT. This gives the protein CASSFKPHFPRETEAFF.

This clonotype was counted at least ten times. The chain employs TRBV7-8 and TRBJ2-5, with 10 bases lining up with TRBD2. V gave up 5 bases and J gave up 4 bases; unmatched junction bases: 13. Per germline, CDR1 SGHVS and CDR2 FQNEAQ. The CDR3 consists of 17 residues. CDR3 sequence (DNA): TGTGCCAGCAGCCATGTCGAGAGTGTAGCGGGAGGAGAGACCCAGTACTTC. Amino acid sequence: CASSHVESVAGGETQYF.

This clonotype was observed a few times. The chain joins TRBV29-1 to TRBJ2-7; TRBD1 matches 8 bases. V lost 6 bases to trimming and J lost 2 bases; unmatched junction nucleotides: 3. CDR1 is SQVTM, CDR2 ANQGSEA, per germline. The CDR3 runs 12 residues. CDR3 region: CSVGTGPYEQYF. CDR3 nucleotide sequence: TGCAGCGTAGGGACAGGCCCCTACGAGCAGTACTTC.

This clonotype has a count of ten or more. The V gene is TRBV7-9, the J gene TRBJ2-7, with 13 positions matching TRBD2. The germline CDR1 and CDR2 sequences are SEHNR and FQNEAQ (reference sequence). V was pared by 5 bases and J by 0 bases, with 4 bases of the junction left unmatched. The CDR3 spans 16 residues. CDR3 protein: CASSTWTSGSSYEQYF. CDR3 sequence (DNA): TGTGCCAGCAGCACCTGGACTAGCGGGAGCTCCTACGAGCAGTACTTC.

This clonotype was seen many times. The rearrangement joins TRBV5-6 to TRBJ2-5; TRBD1 aligns across 9 bases. Germline trimming cut 4 bases from V and 5 bases from J; bases unmatched to any gene: 6. CDR3 length: 14 amino acids. Germline CDR1 reads SGHDT; CDR2 reads YYEEEE. The CDR3 reads CASSPGQGWETQYF. In DNA form, the CDR3 reads TGTGCCAGCAGCCCGGGACAGGGTTGGGAGACCCAGTACTTC.